This entry is about one TCR beta chain. Only in-frame clones appear in the TCRdb table, and some are missing; sequencing was by immunoSEQ multiplex PCR. This table holds tens of thousands of clones, roughly 90% found once. The data were obtained in a study of OX40 agonist ivuxolimab in advanced cancers. V was clipped by 6 bases and J by 6 bases, with 17 bases between them. This CDR3 is 14 amino acids long. CDR1 is MDHEN, CDR2 SYDVKM, per germline. The receptor was isolated from an adult with an advanced solid tumor such as melanoma, head and neck, liver or kidney cancer. Specimen: CD4+ or CD8+ T cells sorted from blood, collected in a trial of the OX40 agonist ivuxolimab. V usage is TRBV28 and J usage is TRBJ1-2; D is ambiguous. The CDR3 DNA reads TGTGCCAGCAGCGGGATCTCGGAGCGGGATGGCTACACCTTC. It yields the protein CASSGISERDGYTF.